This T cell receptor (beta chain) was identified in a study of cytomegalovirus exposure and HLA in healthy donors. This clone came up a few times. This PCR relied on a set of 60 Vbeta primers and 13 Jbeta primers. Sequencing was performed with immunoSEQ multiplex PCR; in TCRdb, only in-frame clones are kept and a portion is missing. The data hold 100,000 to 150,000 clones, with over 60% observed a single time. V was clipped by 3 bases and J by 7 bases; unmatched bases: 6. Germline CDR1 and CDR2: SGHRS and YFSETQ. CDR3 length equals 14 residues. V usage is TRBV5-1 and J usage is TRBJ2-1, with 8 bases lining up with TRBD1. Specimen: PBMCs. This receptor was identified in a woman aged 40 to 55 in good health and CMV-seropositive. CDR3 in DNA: TGCGCCAGCAGCTCCGGACAGGGAAGAAATGAGCAGTTCTTC. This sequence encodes CASSSGQGRNEQFF.